The entry below gives a single TCR beta chain sequence along with its context. Its antigen remains unknown. Trimming took 0 bases from V and 9 from J; bases not matched to a gene: 14. This CDR3 has 18 amino acids. CDR1 is LGHNA and CDR2 is YSLEER in the germline V gene. Repertoires were generated with immunoSEQ multiplex PCR, while TCRdb's copy carries only in-frame clones and drops some. Among about 2.3 million clones listed, approximately 95% were seen once. The sample is drawn from a study of shared clonotypes between healthy human individuals. Study findings and constraints: Naive subsets tended to show greater estimated richness than memory subsets. The sampled material consisted only of blood, and tissue repertoires are likely to differ.

This TCR came from a man in his late teens or twenties in good health. Some clones in this sample may be carry-over from other donors' samples. The rearrangement links TRBV4-3 to TRBJ2-1; TRBD2 agrees at 10 bases. Sequenced material: naive CD4+ T cells from PBMCs. Subset meaning: CD45RA+ positively selected. In DNA, the CDR3 is TGCGCCAGCAGCCAAGATTTGGGGCTAGCGGGAGTGTCGGCTGAGCAGTTCTTC. It codes for CASSQDLGLAGVSAEQFF.